The entry below describes one T cell receptor beta chain. This entry is derived from a study of shared clonotypes between healthy human individuals. Terminally differentiated effector memory CD45RA+ cells were excluded from the naive CD8 cells, which were CD45RO-negative and positively selected for CCR7. Per germline, CDR1 MNHEY and CDR2 SMNVEV (reference sequence). This CDR3 has 15 residues. Trimming at V came to 6 bases and at J to 7 bases, leaving 6 bases not matched to a gene. The run depth of the assay was deep. Profiling relied on immunoSEQ multiplex PCR, and the TCRdb table lists in-frame clones only, not all of them. The data hold about 610,000 clones, with approximately 96% observed a single time.

The sequenced sample was naive CD8+ T cells sorted from blood. V is TRBV27 and J is TRBJ2-1; 13 bases are a match to TRBD2. This sequence originates from a woman in her 30s in good health. The CDR3 is CASSIGLAGVNEQFF. The CDR3 DNA follows: TGTGCCAGCAGCATCGGACTAGCGGGAGTTAATGAGCAGTTCTTC.